This TCR beta chain was sequenced in a study of identical twins. Findings of the study overall: Twins shared beta out-of-frame sequences in excess, but this excess was weaker. In zero-insertion analyses, partial confounding could arise from invariant MAIT and iNKT cells.

cDNA carried unique molecular identifiers, and a universal primer site was added by template switching. TCRdb reanalysed the 5' RACE reads using MiXCR and keeps one entry per CDR3 protein. This sample has about 550,000 distinct CDR3 sequences, with 20% to 25% found just once. The CDR3 covers 14 residues. J was trimmed by 4 bases and V by 8 bases; bases with no gene match: 9. Germline loops: CDR1 SGHAT, CDR2 FQNNGV. This clonotype was seen a few times. Its target is unknown. These data were also filed under a second study, of yellow fever vaccine responses in identical twins.

The chain combines TRBV11-2 with TRBJ2-7, with 9 bases matching TRBD2. Sequencing was performed on CD4+ T cells sorted from blood. The clonotype originates from a young woman in good health. CDR3 protein: CASQPGLARYEQYF. In nucleotides, the CDR3 is TGTGCCAGCCAACCGGGACTAGCTCGGTACGAGCAGTACTTC.